A single sample gave rise to the 15 T cell receptor beta chains below, sequenced in a study of cytomegalovirus exposure and HLA in healthy donors. The PCR ran on 60 Vbeta and 13 Jbeta primers. Repertoires were generated with immunoSEQ multiplex PCR, while TCRdb's copy carries only in-frame clones and drops some. The data show some 110,000 clones, with around 63% seen just once and roughly 3% held by the top ten. Sample: PBMCs. The receptors come from a man younger than 45 in good health and CMV-seronegative.

The J gene is TRBJ1-2, the V gene TRBV7-2, with unresolved D. Germline values: CDR1 SGHTA, CDR2 FQGNSA. The CDR3 runs 16 residues. With 1 base removed from V and 1 base from J, the gap between germline ends came to 13 bases. DNA of the CDR3: TGTGCCAGCAGCTTAGATTGGGCCGTCGTTAACTATGGCTACACCTTC. Translated, it gives CASSLDWAVVNYGYTF. Full variable domain (missing parts from reference TRBV7-2 and TRBJ1-2): GAGVSQSPSNKVTEKGKDVELRCDPISGHTALYWYRQSLGQGLEFLIYFQGNSAPDKSGLPSDRFSAERTGGSVSTLTIQRTQQEDSAVYLCASSLDWAVVNYGYTFGSGTRLTVV.

The chain is built from TRBV30 and TRBJ2-3; 11 bases align to TRBD2. The CDR3 extends over 15 amino acids. CDR1 is GTSNPN and CDR2 is SVGIG in the germline V gene (reference sequence). Germline trimming cut 8 bases from V and 2 bases from J; bases unmatched to any gene: 9. CDR3 sequence: CAAQPGLADTDTQYF. CDR3 nucleotides: TGTGCCGCACAGCCGGGACTAGCGGACACAGATACGCAGTATTTT.

This clone was seen a single time. This chain joins TRBV4-3 and TRBJ1-5, with TRBD1 matching 8 bases. The germline gives CDR1 LGHNA, CDR2 YSLEER. V shed 0 bases and J 7 bases; nucleotides not matched to a gene: 5. The CDR3 has 15 amino acids. CDR3 protein: CASSQDRGLGQPQHF. The CDR3 DNA reads as TGCGCCAGCAGCCAAGACAGGGGGCTCGGGCAGCCCCAGCATTTT.

The chain employs TRBV7-2 and TRBJ2-1, with 11 bases fitting TRBD2. J lost 4 bases, V lost 1 base, and 6 bases had no gene match. Germline assignment: CDR1 SGHTA and CDR2 FQGNSA. The CDR3 spans 17 residues. The CDR3 DNA reads as TGTGCCAGCAGCTTAGTTAGACTAGCGGGACCTTACAATGAGCAGTTCTTC. Translating it yields CASSLVRLAGPYNEQFF. The complete variable domain, with remaining parts taken from reference TRBV7-2 and TRBJ2-1, reads GAGVSQSPSNKVTEKGKDVELRCDPISGHTALYWYRQSLGQGLEFLIYFQGNSAPDKSGLPSDRFSAERTGGSVSTLTIQRTQQEDSAVYLCASSLVRLAGPYNEQFFGPGTRLTVL.

The rearrangement joins TRBV7-2 to TRBJ1-3, with TRBD1 identical over 8 bases. CDR3 length equals 14 residues. Trimming removed 6 bases from V and 7 bases from J; junction bases left unmatched: 8. Germline V CDR1 and CDR2: SGHTA, FQGNSA. CDR3 in DNA: TGTGCCAGCAGTCCGGTACAGGGGGGCAACACCATATATTTT. This translates into CASSPVQGGNTIYF.

The V and J genes are TRBV27 and TRBJ1-1, with a possible D match to TRBD1 (6 bases). The ends were cut back, 5 bases at V and 5 bases at J, with 9 bases in the middle. Germline V gene lookup returns CDR1 MNHEY and CDR2 SMNVEV (reference sequence). This CDR3 region has 12 residues. CDR3 region: CASSQRGTEAFF. The CDR3 DNA follows: TGTGCCAGCAGTCAAAGGGGGACTGAAGCTTTCTTT.

The rearrangement uses TRBV5-1 and TRBJ2-1, with TRBD2 as a possible D gene (5 bases). The germline gives CDR1 SGHRS, CDR2 YFSETQ. V lost 2 bases to trimming and J lost 0 bases, with 9 bases between them. CDR3 length: 15 residues. CDR3 nucleotide sequence: TGCGCCAGCAGCTTACGGGCGGGCTCCTACAATGAGCAGTTCTTC. It codes for CASSLRAGSYNEQFF.

V is TRBV19 and J is TRBJ2-7, with D possibly matching TRBD2 (5 bases). V was clipped by 4 bases and J by 7 bases, with 11 bases between them. The CDR3 sequence is 12 residues long. CDR1 and CDR2 (germline): LNHDA, SQIVND (reference sequence). The CDR3 sequence is CASSRGSREQYF. The CDR3, as DNA: TGTGCCAGTAGTAGAGGGTCTCGGGAGCAGTACTTC.

The CDR3 is CASSPRLSQYEQYF. The CDR3 DNA reads TGTGCCAGCAGCCCCAGACTGTCCCAATACGAGCAGTACTTC. The rearrangement uses TRBV9 and TRBJ2-7; D call uncertain. This CDR3 is built from 14 residues. CDR1 and CDR2 (germline): SGDLS, YYNGEE. V was shortened by 4 bases and J by 4 bases, with 15 bases between the two germline ends.

This clone has a single count. CDR3 amino acids: CASSPPGLAVYEQFF. CDR3 in DNA: TGTGCCAGCAGCCCTCCGGGACTAGCGGTATATGAGCAGTTCTTC. The chain recombines TRBV7-2 with TRBJ2-1, with 11 nucleotides matching TRBD2. Germline loops: CDR1 SGHTA, CDR2 FQGNSA. Trimming removed 5 bases from V and 8 bases from J; junction bases left unmatched: 8. This CDR3 has 15 residues.

The CDR3 DNA reads TGTGCCAGCAAAATTCAGGGCTCATACGAGCAGTACTTC. Protein product: CASKIQGSYEQYF. This rearrangement joins TRBV5-4 to TRBJ2-7, with D possibly TRBD1 on 5 matching bases. V shed 6 bases and J shed 4 bases, with 14 bases lying between them. The CDR3 has 13 residues. Per the germline V gene, CDR1 is SGHNT and CDR2 is YYREEE (reference sequence).

V gene TRBV27 combines with J gene TRBJ2-5; D is possibly TRBD2 (6 bases). The J call is uncertain, as TRBJ2-7 better fits the DNA end. Per the germline V gene, CDR1 is MNHEY and CDR2 is SMNVEV (reference sequence). This CDR3 has 14 amino acids. In DNA form, the CDR3 reads TGTGCCAGCAGGCTAACTAGCCCGGGATACGAGCAGTACTTC. Amino acid sequence: CASRLTSPGYEQYF.

This clone was seen more than once but under ten times. The genes are TRBV4-3 and TRBJ1-2, with 7 bases lining up with TRBD1. The CDR3 loop spans 15 amino acids. V was clipped by 6 bases and J by 5 bases; unmatched bases: 12. Germline V lookup: CDR1 LGHNA, CDR2 YSLEER. The CDR3: CASSPAGWDSYGYTF. CDR3 DNA: TGCGCCAGCAGTCCCGCCGGTTGGGACAGTTATGGCTACACCTTC.

The chain uses TRBV6-5 and TRBJ1-4; 9 nucleotides agree with TRBD1. The germline CDR1 and CDR2 sequences are MNHEY and SVGAGI. The CDR3 is 16 amino acids. V lost 2 bases, J lost 5 bases, and 6 bases stayed unmatched. In DNA form, the CDR3 reads TGTGCCAGCAGTTACACCACAGGGGGCGCGAATGAAAAACTGTTTTTT. Protein sequence: CASSYTTGGANEKLFF.

This clone was found a few times. The chain carries TRBV7-9 and TRBJ2-7, with D possibly TRBD1 on 5 matching bases. The CDR3 extends over 11 amino acids. Germline assignment: CDR1 SEHNR and CDR2 FQNEAQ (reference sequence). V was clipped by 1 base and J by 7 bases, with 5 bases between them. The CDR3 DNA is TGTGCCAGCAGCTTAGACAGGGAGCAGTACTTC. Protein product: CASSLDREQYF. Looking up the rest from reference TRBV7-9 and TRBJ2-7 gives the full variable domain: DTGVSQNPRHKITKRGQNVTFRCDPISEHNRLYWYRQTLGQGPEFLTYFQNEAQLEKSRLLSDRFSAERPKGSFSTLEIQRTEQGDSAMYLCASSLDREQYFGPGTRLTVT.